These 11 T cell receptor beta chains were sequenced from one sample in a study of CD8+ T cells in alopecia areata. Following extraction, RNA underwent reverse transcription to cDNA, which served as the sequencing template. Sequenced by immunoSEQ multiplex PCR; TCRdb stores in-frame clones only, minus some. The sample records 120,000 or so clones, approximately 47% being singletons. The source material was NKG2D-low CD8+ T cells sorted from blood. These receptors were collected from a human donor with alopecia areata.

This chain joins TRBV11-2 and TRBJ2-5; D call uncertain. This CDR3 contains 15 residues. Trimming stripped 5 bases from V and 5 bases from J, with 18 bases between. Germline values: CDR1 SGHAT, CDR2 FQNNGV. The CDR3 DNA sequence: TGTGCCAGCAGCCCACCCGGAGAGACTCGGGAGACCCAGTACTTC. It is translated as CASSPPGETRETQYF.

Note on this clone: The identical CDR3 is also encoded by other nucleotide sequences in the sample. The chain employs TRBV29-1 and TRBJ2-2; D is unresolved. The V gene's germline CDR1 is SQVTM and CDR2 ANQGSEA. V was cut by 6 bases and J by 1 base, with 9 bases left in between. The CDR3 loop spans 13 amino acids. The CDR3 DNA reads TGCAGCGTCCCTGGCTTGAACACCGGGGAGCTGTTTTTT. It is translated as CSVPGLNTGELFF.

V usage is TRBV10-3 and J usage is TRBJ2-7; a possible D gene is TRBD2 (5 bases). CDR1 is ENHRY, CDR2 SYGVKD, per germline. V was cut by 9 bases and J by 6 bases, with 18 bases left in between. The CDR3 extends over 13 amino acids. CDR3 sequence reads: CAITEGSPGEQYF. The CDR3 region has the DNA TGTGCCATAACAGAGGGCTCCCCGGGCGAGCAGTACTTC.

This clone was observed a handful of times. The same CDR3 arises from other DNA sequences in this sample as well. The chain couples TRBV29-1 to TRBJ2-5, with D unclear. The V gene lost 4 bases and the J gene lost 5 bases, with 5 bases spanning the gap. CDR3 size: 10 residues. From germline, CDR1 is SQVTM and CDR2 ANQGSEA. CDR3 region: CSVVTETQYF. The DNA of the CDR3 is TGCAGCGTTGTGACGGAGACCCAGTACTTC.

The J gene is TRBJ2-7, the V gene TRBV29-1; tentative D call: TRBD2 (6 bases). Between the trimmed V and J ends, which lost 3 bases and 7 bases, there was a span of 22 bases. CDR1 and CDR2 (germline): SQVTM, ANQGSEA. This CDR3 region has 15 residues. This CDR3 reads CSVETSGTEGFEQYF. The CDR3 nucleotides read TGCAGCGTTGAGACCTCTGGGACGGAGGGATTTGAGCAGTACTTC.

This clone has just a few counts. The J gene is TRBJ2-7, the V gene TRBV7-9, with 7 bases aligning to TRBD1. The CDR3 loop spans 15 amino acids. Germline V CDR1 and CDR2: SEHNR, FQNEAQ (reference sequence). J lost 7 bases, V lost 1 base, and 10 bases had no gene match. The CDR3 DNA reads TGTGCCAGCAGCTTAGACAGGGGCCCAAACGAAGAGCAGTACTTC. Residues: CASSLDRGPNEEQYF.

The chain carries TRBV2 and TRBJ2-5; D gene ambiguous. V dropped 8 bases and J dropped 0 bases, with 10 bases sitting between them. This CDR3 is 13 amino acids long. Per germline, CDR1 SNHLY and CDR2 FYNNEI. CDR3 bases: TGTGCCAGCTCGACGGTAAACCAAGAGACCCAGTACTTC. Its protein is CASSTVNQETQYF.

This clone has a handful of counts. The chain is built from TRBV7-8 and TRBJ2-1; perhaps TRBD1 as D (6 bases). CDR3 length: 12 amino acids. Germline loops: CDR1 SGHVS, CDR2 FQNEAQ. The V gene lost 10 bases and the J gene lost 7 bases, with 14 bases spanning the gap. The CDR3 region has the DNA TGTGCCACCCTCCACCAGGGGAATGAGCAGTTCTTC. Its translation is CATLHQGNEQFF.

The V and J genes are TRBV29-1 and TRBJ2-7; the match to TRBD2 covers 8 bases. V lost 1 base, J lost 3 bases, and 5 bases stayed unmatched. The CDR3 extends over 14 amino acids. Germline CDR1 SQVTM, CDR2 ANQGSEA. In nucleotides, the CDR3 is TGCAGCGTTGAAGGGGCGGGACTAGACTACGAGCAGTACTTC. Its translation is CSVEGAGLDYEQYF.

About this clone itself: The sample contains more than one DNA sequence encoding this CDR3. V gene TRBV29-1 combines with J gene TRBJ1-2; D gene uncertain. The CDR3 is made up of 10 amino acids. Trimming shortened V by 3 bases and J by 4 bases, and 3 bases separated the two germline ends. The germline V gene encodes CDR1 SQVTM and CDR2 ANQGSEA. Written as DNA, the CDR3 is TGCAGCGTTGAGGGCTATGGCTACACCTTC. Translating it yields CSVEGYGYTF.

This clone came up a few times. The CDR3 reads CASSSGADTQYF. The DNA of the CDR3 is TGTGCCAGCAGTTCCGGCGCAGATACGCAGTATTTT. The J gene is TRBJ2-3, the V gene TRBV27; the D is unclear. The CDR3 loop spans 12 amino acids. V lost 4 bases to trimming and J lost 4 bases, with 6 bases between them. Germline-derived CDR1 and CDR2 are MNHEY and SMNVEV (reference sequence).